This paragraph covers one TCR beta chain sequence. This sample was included in a study of blood T cell repertoires in COVID-19. On the study more broadly: Researchers got acute and convalescent COVID-19 samples from the United States, Italy and Spain. The cDNA or gDNA used as material had been derived from T cells, B-cell-depleted T cells, or PBMCs.

In the original analysis: Reference gene primer amplification yielded estimated nucleated cell counts. The data were produced by immunoSEQ multiplex PCR, yet TCRdb's version contains in-frame clones alone and is incomplete. From that table come the V and J calls and clone size; the DNA was used to work out D and trimming. The data contain roughly 380,000 clones, more than 65% of them singletons. V lost 7 bases, J lost 1 base, and 10 bases lay in between. Germline CDR1 is MNHEY and CDR2 is SVGAGI. The CDR3 totals 13 residues. This chain links TRBV6-5 with TRBJ1-2, with a weak D call TRBD1 (5 bases). Specimen: peripheral blood. This TCR derives from a human donor with acute or convalescent COVID-19. The donor label of this sample is uncertain. CDR3 nucleotide sequence: TGTGCCAGCAAAAAGACAGATAACTATGGCTACACCTTC. Translation gives CASKKTDNYGYTF.